A single sample is the source of the 24 T cell receptor beta chains below, sequenced in a study of T cell changes during pregnancy in multiple sclerosis. Here immunoSEQ multiplex PCR was the method, and the copy in TCRdb shows in-frame clones only, minus some. The sample includes approximately 130,000 clones, roughly 97% of them seen just once. Sequencing used peripheral blood, obtained after pregnancy. The receptors here all came from a female donor with multiple sclerosis, enrolled in a pregnancy study.

The chain joins TRBV7-8 to TRBJ2-3, with 7 bases identical to TRBD2. V lost 7 bases to trimming and J lost 2 bases; unmatched junction nucleotides: 9. CDR1 and CDR2 (germline): SGHVS, FQNEAQ. The length of the CDR3 is 15 residues. The CDR3 bases are TGTGCCAGCATCGACCAGCGGGACTACACAGATACGCAGTATTTT. Its translation is CASIDQRDYTDTQYF.

The chain uses TRBV5-1 and TRBJ2-2; TRBD2 aligns across 15 bases. In germline, CDR1 is SGHRS, CDR2 YFSETQ. V gave up 2 bases and J gave up 7 bases; unmatched junction bases: 9. The CDR3 has 18 residues. CDR3 DNA: TGCGCCAGCAGCTTCGGACTAGCGGGAGGGACACGGAGCGGGGAGCTGTTTTTT. Translation: CASSFGLAGGTRSGELFF.

V gene TRBV29-1 combines with J gene TRBJ2-1; TRBD2 agrees at 7 bases. Germline V gene sequence: CDR1 SQVTM, CDR2 ANQGSEA. The V gene end was trimmed by 3 bases and the J gene end by 9 bases; junction bases not matched to a gene: 14. This CDR3 is built from 15 residues. CDR3: CSVEMGYSGSAEQFF. The CDR3 bases are TGCAGCGTTGAGATGGGGTATAGCGGGTCGGCTGAGCAGTTCTTC.

The rearrangement joins TRBV5-4 to TRBJ2-3; D remains ambiguous. The CDR3 extends over 14 amino acids. Germline-derived CDR1 and CDR2 are SGHNT and YYREEE (reference sequence). The ends were cut back, 0 bases at V and 3 bases at J, with 8 bases in the middle. The CDR3 coding sequence is TGTGCCAGCAGCTTGGCCGTCGTGACAGATACGCAGTATTTT. The encoded protein is CASSLAVVTDTQYF.

This clone was seen once. The V call is TRBV5-1, the J call TRBJ2-1; weak D call: TRBD1 (5 bases). V was shortened by 4 bases and J by 5 bases, with 16 bases between the two germline ends. The CDR3 spans 15 residues. Per germline, CDR1 SGHRS and CDR2 YFSETQ. Here the CDR3 DNA reads TGCGCCAGCAGCCCCCGCGTAGGGGTCGACAATGAGCAGTTCTTC. Protein sequence: CASSPRVGVDNEQFF. Variable domain in full (rest from reference TRBV5-1 and TRBJ2-1): KAGVTQTPRYLIKTRGQQVTLSCSPISGHRSVSWYQQTPGQGLQFLFEYFSETQRNKGNFPGRFSGRQFSNSRSEMNVSTLELGDSALYLCASSPRVGVDNEQFFGPGTRLTVL.

This chain connects TRBV27 to TRBJ2-7; TRBD2 agrees at 14 bases. V shed 6 bases and J 6 bases; nucleotides not matched to a gene: 13. This CDR3 is built from 17 residues. Per the germline V gene, CDR1 is MNHEY and CDR2 is SMNVEV (reference sequence). In nucleotides, the CDR3 is TGTGCCAGCAGACGACTAGCGGGAGGGCCGTCGTCCATCGAGCAGTACTTC. It translates to CASRRLAGGPSSIEQYF.

V gene TRBV29-1 combines with J gene TRBJ2-3; perhaps TRBD2 as D (6 bases). Trimming left V 3 bases short and J 3 bases short, with 10 bases between. The CDR3 is 13 amino acids. Germline V gene data show CDR1 as SQVTM and CDR2 as ANQGSEA. The CDR3 nucleotides read TGCAGCGTTGAGCGGGGAAGAACAGATACGCAGTATTTT. Its protein is CSVERGRTDTQYF.

This clone was found many times. The chain carries TRBV2 and TRBJ1-1; 11 nucleotides match TRBD1. The CDR3 contains 14 residues. The ends lost 5 bases at V and 3 bases at J; junction bases unmatched: 2. CDR1 is SNHLY and CDR2 is FYNNEI in the germline V gene. The CDR3 spells CASSKGQGDTEAFF. The CDR3 DNA reads as TGTGCCAGCAGTAAGGGACAGGGGGACACTGAAGCTTTCTTT.

This rearrangement joins TRBV27 to TRBJ1-2, with D uncertain. The CDR3 has 13 residues. Deletions cut 6 bases from V and 6 bases from J, with 14 bases between. Germline lookup yields CDR1 MNHEY and CDR2 SMNVEV (reference sequence). This CDR3 reads CASRVGDSDGYTF. CDR3 bases: TGTGCCAGCAGAGTCGGGGATTCGGATGGCTACACCTTC.

The chain is built from TRBV30 and TRBJ2-1; a weak D match, TRBD1 (7 bases). Trimming removed 5 bases from V and 3 bases from J, with 17 bases in between. CDR3 length equals 15 residues. Germline V gene data show CDR1 as GTSNPN and CDR2 as SVGIG (reference sequence). The CDR3, as DNA: TGTGCCTGGGGTAGGTCAGGGGGGAACTACAATGAGCAGTTCTTC. Protein product: CAWGRSGGNYNEQFF.

This sequence joins TRBV15 and TRBJ1-1; weak D call: TRBD1 (5 bases). Trimming pared 4 bases from V and 0 bases from J, leaving 21 bases between. The CDR3 runs to 18 residues. The germline V gene encodes CDR1 LNHNV and CDR2 YYDKDF (reference sequence). CDR3 sequence (DNA): TGTGCCACCAGCAACCCGCACCAGGGAAGGGTAATGAACACTGAAGCTTTCTTT. As protein: CATSNPHQGRVMNTEAFF.

V is TRBV19 and J is TRBJ2-7; 8 nucleotides align to TRBD1. The germline gives CDR1 LNHDA, CDR2 SQIVND (reference sequence). V gave up 9 bases and J gave up 2 bases; unmatched junction bases: 12. The CDR3 runs to 15 residues. The DNA for the CDR3 is TGTGCCAGCACAGAAAGATGGACAGGGCCCTACGAGCAGTACTTC. Protein product: CASTERWTGPYEQYF.

The chain joins TRBV28 to TRBJ1-1, with D perhaps matching TRBD1 (5 bases). This CDR3 contains 11 residues. V lost 2 bases and J 10 bases, leaving 8 bases between the germline ends. The germline V gene has CDR1 MDHEN and CDR2 SYDVKM. The CDR3 nucleotides are TGTGCCAGCAGTTTAGGGGGGAGAGCTTTCTTT. As protein: CASSLGGRAFF.

The rearrangement links TRBV29-1 to TRBJ1-2; D might be TRBD1 (6 bases). This CDR3 spans 13 amino acids. CDR1 and CDR2 from the germline V gene are SQVTM and ANQGSEA. V lost 2 bases and J lost 6, with 13 bases in between. The CDR3 DNA reads as TGCAGCGTTGAACCGGGGGGCGAAAATGGCTACACCTTC. Protein sequence: CSVEPGGENGYTF.

This chain connects TRBV29-1 to TRBJ1-4; TRBD1 aligns across 8 bases. CDR1 SQVTM and CDR2 ANQGSEA come from the germline V gene. V dropped 6 bases and J dropped 4; count of bases not matched to a gene: 1. The CDR3 loop spans 12 amino acids. Written as DNA, the CDR3 is TGCAGCGTGACAGGGGATAATGAAAAACTGTTTTTT. The encoded protein is CSVTGDNEKLFF.

V and J are TRBV29-1 and TRBJ2-1; D is unresolved. CDR1 is SQVTM, CDR2 ANQGSEA, per germline. CDR3 size: 16 residues. Between the trimmed V and J ends, which lost 8 bases and 1 base, there was a span of 21 bases. The CDR3 DNA is TGCAGCTCAACGTTTATGGCCAGGCCATCCTACAATGAGCAGTTCTTC. It codes for CSSTFMARPSYNEQFF.

The chain employs TRBV18 and TRBJ2-1; 8 nucleotides align to TRBD1. This CDR3 is built from 15 residues. Trimming at V came to 1 base and at J to 2 bases, leaving 1 base not matched to a gene. Germline values: CDR1 KGHSH, CDR2 LQKENI. CDR3 DNA: TGTGCCAGCTCACCACTGGGACAGGCCTACAATGAGCAGTTCTTC. Its protein product is CASSPLGQAYNEQFF.

The gene calls are TRBV7-9 and TRBJ2-7; the match to TRBD1 covers 7 bases. Per germline, CDR1 SEHNR and CDR2 FQNEAQ (reference sequence). CDR3 length equals 15 residues. V shed 4 bases and J 2 bases; nucleotides not matched to a gene: 8. This CDR3 is CASSWDRLSPYEQYF. CDR3 sequence (DNA): TGTGCCAGCAGCTGGGACAGATTAAGCCCCTACGAGCAGTACTTC. The whole variable domain, filled in from reference TRBV7-9 and TRBJ2-7, reads DTGVSQNPRHKITKRGQNVTFRCDPISEHNRLYWYRQTLGQGPEFLTYFQNEAQLEKSRLLSDRFSAERPKGSFSTLEIQRTEQGDSAMYLCASSWDRLSPYEQYFGPGTRLTVT.

CDR3 protein: CAVGGGYEQYF. The CDR3 DNA is TGTGCCGTAGGGGGCGGCTACGAGCAGTACTTC. The V call is TRBV10-3, the J call TRBJ2-7, with 7 nucleotides matching TRBD1. The J segment lost 3 bases and the V segment lost 11 bases, leaving 4 bases of the junction unmatched. Germline CDR1 ENHRY, CDR2 SYGVKD. The CDR3 runs 11 residues.

This sequence joins TRBV6-1 and TRBJ2-2, with D unresolved. Between the trimmed V and J ends, which lost 3 bases and 3 bases, there was a span of 5 bases. CDR1 is MNHNS, CDR2 SASEGT, per germline. The CDR3 is 13 residues long. The CDR3 loop is CASSDAYTGELFF. DNA of the CDR3: TGTGCCAGCAGTGACGCGTACACCGGGGAGCTGTTTTTT.

J is TRBJ1-5 and V is TRBV19; 7 bases line up with TRBD1. The junction had 2 bases not matched to a gene; V was cut back by 5 bases and J by 1 base. CDR1 LNHDA and CDR2 SQIVND come from the germline V gene (reference sequence). This CDR3 spans 14 amino acids. The CDR3 nucleotides are TGTGCCAGTAGTTTACAGGGGAGCAATCAGCCCCAGCATTTT. Amino acid sequence: CASSLQGSNQPQHF.

This sequence joins TRBV27 and TRBJ1-1, with 9 bases aligning to TRBD1. The CDR3 is 14 residues long. Trimming at V came to 8 bases and at J to 7 bases, leaving 11 bases not matched to a gene. Germline V gene sequence: CDR1 MNHEY, CDR2 SMNVEV (reference sequence). CDR3 DNA: TGTGCCAGCGGCACCGGGACAGGGAACCTTGAAGCTTTCTTT. This gives the protein CASGTGTGNLEAFF.

The chain employs TRBV27 and TRBJ2-5; 12 bases align to TRBD2. Trimming removed 6 bases from V and 4 bases from J; junction bases left unmatched: 15. Germline V CDR1 and CDR2: MNHEY, SMNVEV (reference sequence). This CDR3 contains 18 residues. For the CDR3, the DNA is TGTGCCAGCAGGGAAAGGGCGGCTAGCGGGGGGGGGAGAGAGACCCAGTACTTC. It translates to CASRERAASGGGRETQYF.

The genes are TRBV9 and TRBJ2-7, with a tentative D call TRBD2 (6 bases). The CDR3 contains 14 residues. The ends were cut back, 0 bases at V and 4 bases at J, with 11 bases in the middle. Germline V CDR1 and CDR2: SGDLS, YYNGEE. The CDR3 coding sequence is TGTGCCAGCAGCGTAGGGACTAACCAGTACGAGCAGTACTTC. This encodes CASSVGTNQYEQYF. Full variable domain (rest looked up from reference TRBV9 and TRBJ2-7): DSGVTQTPKHLITATGQRVTLRCSPRSGDLSVYWYQQSLDQGLQFLIQYYNGEERAKGNILERFSAQQFPDLHSELNLSSLELGDSALYFCASSVGTNQYEQYFGPGTRLTVT.